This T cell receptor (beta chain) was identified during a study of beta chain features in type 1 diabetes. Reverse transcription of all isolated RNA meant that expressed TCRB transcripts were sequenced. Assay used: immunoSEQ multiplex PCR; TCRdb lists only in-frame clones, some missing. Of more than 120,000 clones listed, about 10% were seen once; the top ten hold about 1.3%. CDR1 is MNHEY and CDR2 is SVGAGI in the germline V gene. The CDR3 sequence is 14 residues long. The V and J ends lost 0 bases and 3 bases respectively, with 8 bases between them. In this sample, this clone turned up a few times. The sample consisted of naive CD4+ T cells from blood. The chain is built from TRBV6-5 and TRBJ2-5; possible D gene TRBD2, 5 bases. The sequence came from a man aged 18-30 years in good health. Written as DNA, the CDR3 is TGTGCCAGCAGTTACTCGTCGGGGAAAGAGACCCAGTACTTC. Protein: CASSYSSGKETQYF.